This T cell receptor (beta chain) is from a study of cytomegalovirus exposure and HLA in healthy donors. General study results and limits: In an earlier analysis, most TCR beta V segments were productive about 87% or about 30% of the time. There were a few CMV-associated chains whose specificity for CMV antigens was confirmed in vitro. Rarity held for most TCR sequences, but there were some public TCRs that occurred in many donors.

The PCR contained 60 Vbeta and 13 Jbeta primers. The repertoire was sequenced with immunoSEQ multiplex PCR; TCRdb's copy has only in-frame clones and lacks some. The sample contains about 190,000 clones, approximately 12% of which appear only once. Remarks on this clone: Its cognate antigen is unknown.

V was pared by 5 bases and J by 0 bases, with 4 bases of the junction left unmatched. CDR1 MNHNS and CDR2 SASEGT come from the germline V gene. The CDR3 sequence is 15 residues long. The TCR was taken from a man aged 50-59 years in good health and CMV-seropositive. This chain connects TRBV6-1 to TRBJ2-1; 7 nucleotides agree with TRBD2. Sequenced: PBMCs. As DNA, the CDR3 is TGTGCCAGCAGTCTACTAGCGATCTCCTACAATGAGCAGTTCTTC. Its protein is CASSLLAISYNEQFF.